The 27 T cell receptor beta chains reported below all come from one sample, sequenced in a study of blood T cells in healthy people across ages. A second about 7 to 12 cycle PCR used barcoded and J-beta primers. TCRdb processed the 5' RACE reads anew with MiXCR; each CDR3 protein has one entry. The repertoire holds about 620,000 distinct CDR3 sequences, with around 21% as singletons. The sequencing input was blood. These receptors came from a man aged 65-85 years in good health.

V usage is TRBV9 and J usage is TRBJ1-2; D is uncertain. The V gene lost 4 bases and the J gene lost 4 bases, with 14 bases spanning the gap. CDR1 is SGDLS and CDR2 is YYNGEE in the germline V gene. The CDR3 totals 14 residues. CDR3 coding DNA: TGTGCCAGCAGCTCTCAGACACGCCCCTATGGCTACACCTTC. Amino acid sequence: CASSSQTRPYGYTF.

This clonotype came up a few times. The chain uses TRBV12-3 or TRBV12-4 and TRBJ2-1, with D maybe TRBD1 (6 bases). V was pared by 2 bases and J by 3 bases, with 8 bases between. This CDR3 spans 14 amino acids. CDR3 nucleotide sequence: TGTGCCAGCAGTTTAAGAGGGGGCTACAATGAGCAGTTCTTC. It encodes CASSLRGGYNEQFF.

The rearrangement links TRBV5-1 to TRBJ2-3; 7 positions agree with TRBD1. There are 14 residues in the CDR3. V dropped 7 bases and J dropped 4; count of bases not matched to a gene: 9. CDR1 and CDR2 from the germline V gene are SGHRS and YFSETQ. The CDR3 bases are TGCGCCAGCCGGGACAGTACCCACTCAGATACGCAGTATTTT. It specifies CASRDSTHSDTQYF.

The V gene is TRBV6-6, the J gene TRBJ2-1; a weak D match, TRBD2 (5 bases). The CDR3 extends over 14 amino acids. Germline CDR1 reads MNHNY; CDR2 reads SVGAGI (reference sequence). V was shortened by 11 bases and J by 0 bases, with 14 bases between the two germline ends. As DNA, the CDR3 is TGTGCCTCCCAGGAGGTCCCCTCCTACAATGAGCAGTTCTTC. This gives the protein CASQEVPSYNEQFF.

This clonotype was observed a handful of times. This chain joins TRBV28 and TRBJ2-1; 13 nucleotides align to TRBD2. The CDR3 sequence is 18 residues long. The J segment lost 5 bases and the V segment lost 5 bases, leaving 12 bases of the junction unmatched. The V gene's germline CDR1 is MDHEN and CDR2 SYDVKM. CDR3 residues: CASSRRRTSGSPDNEQFF. The CDR3 DNA is TGTGCCAGCAGTCGAAGACGGACTAGCGGGAGCCCGGACAATGAGCAGTTCTTC. Variable domain in full (rest from reference TRBV28 and TRBJ2-1): DVKVTQSSRYLVKRTGEKVFLECVQDMDHENMFWYRQDPGLGLRLIYFSYDVKMKEKGDIPEGYSVSREKKERFSLILESASTNQTSMYLCASSRRRTSGSPDNEQFFGPGTRLTVL.

As to this clonotype: A junction end diverges from the germline sequence, so it may reflect a read error. The chain uses TRBV5-1 and TRBJ2-3; tentatively, D is TRBD1 (6 bases). CDR1 is SGHRS, CDR2 YFSETQ, per germline. The CDR3 covers 15 residues. This CDR3 reads CASWVGGQLTDTQYF. DNA of the CDR3: TGCGCCAGCTGGGTTGGGGGACAACTCACAGATACCCAGTATTTT.

In DNA form, the CDR3 reads TGTGCCAGCAGTTTTAGCGGGAGCGGGAATGAGCAGTTCTTC. As protein: CASSFSGSGNEQFF. V gene TRBV6-2 or TRBV6-3 combines with J gene TRBJ2-7, with 9 nucleotides matching TRBD2. TRBJ2-1 matches the DNA end more closely, so the J call is doubtful. The CDR3 is 14 residues long. Germline CDR1 is MNHEY and CDR2 is SVGEGT.

This clonotype was counted at least ten times. The chain joins TRBV20-1 to TRBJ2-5; TRBD2 matches 9 bases. This CDR3 has 14 amino acids. Looked up from germline, CDR1 is DFQATT and CDR2 is SNEGSKA (reference sequence). Germline trimming cut 1 base from V and 4 bases from J; bases unmatched to any gene: 4. The CDR3 is CSARGGTSRETQYF. CDR3 DNA sequence: TGCAGTGCTAGAGGCGGGACTAGCCGAGAGACCCAGTACTTC.

This clonotype has a count of ten or more. The J gene is TRBJ2-5, the V gene TRBV20-1; perhaps TRBD2 as D (6 bases). Germline V gene sequence: CDR1 DFQATT, CDR2 SNEGSKA (reference sequence). Trimming took off 3 bases at V and 5 bases at J, with 16 bases between the two ends. The CDR3 loop spans 14 amino acids. CDR3 DNA: TGCAGTGCTAGTCTTCTCCCGGGAGCGGAGACCCAGTACTTC. Translating it yields CSASLLPGAETQYF.

A few counts support this clonotype. This chain links TRBV7-9 with TRBJ2-7, with D perhaps matching TRBD1 (6 bases). Germline values: CDR1 SEHNR, CDR2 FQNEAQ (reference sequence). Deletions cut 0 bases from V and 7 bases from J, with 13 bases between. This CDR3 spans 14 amino acids. The CDR3 DNA sequence: TGTGCCAGCAGCTTAGCGACAGGACTCGCTGAGCAGTACTTC. Translated, it gives CASSLATGLAEQYF.

The chain has TRBV4-1 and TRBJ1-4; D is ambiguous. V dropped 5 bases and J dropped 8 bases, with 9 bases sitting between them. CDR1 and CDR2 (germline): MGHRA, YSYEKL. The CDR3 extends over 12 amino acids. Here the CDR3 reads CASSEVQEKLFF. Written as DNA, the CDR3 is TGCGCCAGCAGCGAAGTCCAGGAAAAACTGTTTTTT.

This clonotype was counted a few times. The chain links TRBV7-9 to TRBJ2-5; 11 bases fit TRBD2. The CDR3 sequence is 16 residues long. The germline V gene has CDR1 SEHNR and CDR2 FQNEAQ (reference sequence). The V gene end was trimmed by 3 bases and the J gene end by 2 bases; junction bases not matched to a gene: 5. The CDR3 protein is CASSFGLAGGQETQYF. In DNA, the CDR3 is TGTGCCAGCAGCTTTGGTCTAGCGGGAGGACAAGAGACCCAGTACTTC. Full variable domain (rest looked up from reference TRBV7-9 and TRBJ2-5): DTGVSQNPRHKITKRGQNVTFRCDPISEHNRLYWYRQTLGQGPEFLTYFQNEAQLEKSRLLSDRFSAERPKGSFSTLEIQRTEQGDSAMYLCASSFGLAGGQETQYFGPGTRLLVL.

V usage is TRBV7-2 and J usage is TRBJ2-2; 12 bases line up with TRBD2. V lost 4 bases to trimming and J lost 6 bases; unmatched junction nucleotides: 12. The CDR3 extends over 18 amino acids. From germline, CDR1 is SGHTA and CDR2 FQGNSA. The CDR3 spells CASSYLRSSGRGAGELFF. The CDR3 nucleotides read TGTGCCAGCAGCTATCTACGATCTAGCGGGAGGGGTGCCGGGGAGCTGTTTTTT.

The sample holds many counts of this clonotype. This rearrangement joins TRBV3-1 to TRBJ2-3, with D perhaps TRBD1 (6 bases). The CDR3 extends over 17 amino acids. CDR1 and CDR2 (germline): LGHDT, YNNKEL (reference sequence). The V end lost 1 base, the J end lost 9 bases, and 23 bases lay between the germline ends. For the CDR3, the DNA is TGTGCCAGCAGCCAAGTCCCGGGACAAAGGGGACCTAGCACGCAGTATTTT. Encoded protein: CASSQVPGQRGPSTQYF.

The genes are TRBV11-2 and TRBJ2-5; TRBD1 matches 7 bases. CDR3 length: 17 residues. Germline values: CDR1 SGHAT, CDR2 FQNNGV. Unmatched junction bases numbered 16, after V lost 5 bases and J lost 4 bases. The CDR3 sequence: CASSLYRDRADLETQYF. DNA for the CDR3: TGTGCCAGCAGCCTTTACCGAGACAGGGCCGATCTAGAGACCCAGTACTTC.

The V call is TRBV3-1, the J call TRBJ2-2; TRBD1 might be the D (6 bases). This CDR3 has 14 amino acids. Germline CDR1 is LGHDT and CDR2 is YNNKEL (reference sequence). Trimming left V 6 bases short and J 5 bases short, with 13 bases between. CDR3 nucleotides: TGTGCCAGCAGATCCATACAGGGTACCGGGGAGCTGTTTTTT. It codes for CASRSIQGTGELFF.

At least ten counts were recorded for this clonotype. The rearrangement uses TRBV6-2 or TRBV6-3 and TRBJ2-1, with D perhaps matching TRBD1 or TRBD2 (5 bases each). The CDR3 covers 13 residues. The germline V gene has CDR1 MNHEY and CDR2 SVGEGT. With 5 bases removed from V and 3 bases from J, the gap between germline ends came to 8 bases. The DNA for the CDR3 is TGTGCCAGCAGTAGGGACGACTACAATGAGCAGTTCTTC. Its translation is CASSRDDYNEQFF.

This clonotype was observed a handful of times. The chain joins TRBV7-2 to TRBJ2-3; possible D gene TRBD2, 7 bases. CDR1 is SGHTA and CDR2 is FQGNSA in the germline V gene. This CDR3 is 12 amino acids long. The CDR3 region is CAGGAYGDTQYF. In nucleotides, the CDR3 is TGTGCGGGGGGGGCTTACGGAGATACGCAGTATTTT.

This clonotype turned up a few times. The V call is TRBV19, the J call TRBJ2-5; D may be TRBD1 (6 bases). The J call is in doubt because the DNA end fits TRBJ2-1 better. Germline V gives CDR1 LNHDA, CDR2 SQIVND (reference sequence). This CDR3 region has 15 residues. The CDR3 protein is CASMRGWSSHNEQFF. The CDR3 nucleotides are TGTGCCAGTATGAGGGGGTGGAGTTCGCACAATGAGCAGTTCTTC.

The CDR3 region is CAIAGDRAGANVLTF. As DNA, the CDR3 is TGTGCCATCGCCGGGGACAGGGCTGGGGCCAACGTCCTGACTTTC. The chain links TRBV10-3 to TRBJ2-6; 9 bases map to TRBD1. The CDR3 totals 15 residues. Germline trimming cut 8 bases from V and 2 bases from J; bases unmatched to any gene: 4. In germline, CDR1 is ENHRY, CDR2 SYGVKD.

The V and J genes are TRBV5-1 and TRBJ1-1, with D unclear. Germline V gene sequence: CDR1 SGHRS, CDR2 YFSETQ. The germline V and J ends were trimmed by 4 bases and 2 bases, with 15 bases remaining between them. The CDR3 is 15 residues long. In nucleotides, the CDR3 is TGCGCCAGCAGCGCCCGGACTGAAGAAAACACTGAAGCTTTCTTT. Protein product: CASSARTEENTEAFF.

The chain is built from TRBV6-5 and TRBJ1-2; D is possibly TRBD1 (5 bases). This CDR3 comprises 13 residues. In germline, CDR1 is MNHEY, CDR2 SVGAGI. The V and J ends lost 6 bases and 3 bases respectively, with 11 bases between them. The CDR3 coding sequence is TGTGCCAGCAGCCCTCCGGGGGACTATGGCTACACCTTC. Translation: CASSPPGDYGYTF.

The rearrangement uses TRBV28 and TRBJ2-7; TRBD1 is a possible D gene (5 bases). V was cut by 6 bases and J by 3 bases, with 9 bases left in between. This CDR3 region has 12 residues. CDR1 and CDR2 from the germline V gene are MDHEN and SYDVKM. DNA of the CDR3: TGTGCCAGCAGGGGCAGGGTCTACGAGCAGTACTTC. Translating gives CASRGRVYEQYF.

This chain joins TRBV5-5 and TRBJ2-1; 10 nucleotides line up with TRBD2. V lost 4 bases to trimming and J lost 7 bases; unmatched junction nucleotides: 8. CDR1 SGHKS and CDR2 YYEKEE come from the germline V gene (reference sequence). There are 15 residues in the CDR3. The CDR3 region is CASSPPGLAPNEQFF. In DNA form, the CDR3 reads TGTGCCAGCAGCCCCCCGGGACTAGCGCCGAATGAGCAGTTCTTC.

In this sample, this clonotype turned up a few times. The genes are TRBV6-2 or TRBV6-3 and TRBJ1-5; D unclear. The V end was cut by 4 bases, the J end by 3 bases, with 10 bases between. The CDR3 runs to 14 residues. Germline V gene data show CDR1 as MNHEY and CDR2 as SVGEGT. CDR3 residues: CASSWPGPNQPQHF. The CDR3 DNA is TGTGCCAGCAGTTGGCCGGGCCCCAATCAGCCCCAGCATTTT.

The table lists this clonotype with many counts. The rearrangement uses TRBV7-2 and TRBJ2-4; tentatively, D is TRBD1 or TRBD2 (7 bases each). V dropped 2 bases and J dropped 6 bases, with 23 bases sitting between them. The CDR3 extends over 18 amino acids. Germline CDR1 is SGHTA and CDR2 is FQGNSA. The CDR3 region has the DNA TGTGCCAGCAGCTTAAGAGTAGGCAGGGGGGGTTCCGGAAACATTCAGTACTTC. It codes for CASSLRVGRGGSGNIQYF.

This chain joins TRBV7-2 and TRBJ1-4; no firm D call. Germline-derived CDR1 and CDR2 are SGHTA and FQGNSA. V lost 1 base to trimming and J lost 7 bases, with 7 bases between them. There are 13 residues in the CDR3. CDR3 region: CASSLGVPEKLFF. DNA for the CDR3: TGTGCCAGCAGCTTAGGGGTCCCTGAAAAACTGTTTTTT. The complete variable domain, with remaining parts taken from reference TRBV7-2 and TRBJ1-4, reads GAGVSQSPSNKVTEKGKDVELRCDPISGHTALYWYRQSLGQGLEFLIYFQGNSAPDKSGLPSDRFSAERTGGSVSTLTIQRTQQEDSAVYLCASSLGVPEKLFFGSGTQLSVL.